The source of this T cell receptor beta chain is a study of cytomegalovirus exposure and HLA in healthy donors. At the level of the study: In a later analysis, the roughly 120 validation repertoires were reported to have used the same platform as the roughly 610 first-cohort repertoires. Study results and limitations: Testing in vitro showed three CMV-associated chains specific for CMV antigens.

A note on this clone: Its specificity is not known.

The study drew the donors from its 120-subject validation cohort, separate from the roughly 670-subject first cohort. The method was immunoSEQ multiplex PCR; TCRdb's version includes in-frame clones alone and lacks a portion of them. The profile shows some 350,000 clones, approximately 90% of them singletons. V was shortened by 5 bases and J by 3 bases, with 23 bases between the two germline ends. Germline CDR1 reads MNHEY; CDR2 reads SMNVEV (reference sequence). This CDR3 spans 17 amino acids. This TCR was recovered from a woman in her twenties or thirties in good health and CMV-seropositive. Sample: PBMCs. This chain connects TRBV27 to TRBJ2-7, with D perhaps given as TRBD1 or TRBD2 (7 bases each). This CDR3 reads CASSPQRGRGRDYEQYF. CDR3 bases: TGTGCCAGCAGTCCCCAGAGGGGGAGGGGGCGGGACTACGAGCAGTACTTC.